This T cell receptor beta chain was sequenced for a study of T cell clonality in common variable immunodeficiency. This clone was picked up many times. Its target is unknown. The read is 3 residues too short to cover the CDR3 end, so that end is filled in from the germline J gene. The CDR3 sequence is 15 residues long. Germline V CDR1 and CDR2: DFQATT, SNEGSKA (reference sequence). V was pared by 3 bases and J by 4 bases, with 5 bases of the junction left unmatched. The method was immunoSEQ multiplex PCR; TCRdb's version includes in-frame clones alone and lacks a portion of them. The sample includes approximately 44,000 clones, none of them occurring once. Whole-study results and caveats: Patient heterogeneity in the CVID cohort limited correlations between repertoire features and clinical complications. CVID subjects showed higher TCRbeta clonality than healthy controls.

Sequencing used peripheral blood mononuclear cells. This chain connects TRBV20-1 to TRBJ1-5; 11 bases fit TRBD1. The TCR sequence derives from a person between 18 and 75 years old in good health. The covered CDR3 bases are TGCAGTGCTAGCAGGGGGACAGGGGGTAATCAGCCC. It yields the protein CSASRGTGGNQP. The CDR3 in its entirety is CSASRGTGGNQPQHF.